This T cell receptor (beta chain) was sequenced in a study of T cells in Graves' hyperthyroidism and ophthalmopathy. RNA transcripts gave rise to amplified TCR beta CDR3 regions. The study used the HTBI primer set for a first-round RT-PCR of the TCR CDR3. From the multiplex PCR reads, TCRdb called clonotypes with MiXCR, one entry per CDR3 protein. Of 530,000 or so distinct CDR3 sequences listed, approximately 25% were seen once; the top ten hold about 11%. V shed 7 bases and J shed 6 bases, with 10 bases lying between them. The V gene's germline CDR1 is MNHNS and CDR2 SASEGT. The CDR3 is 11 amino acids. With duration under 3 months, ophthalmopathy was active: Clinical Activity Score at least 3, NOSPECS at least 4. Each diagnosis was grounded in clinical symptoms, serum thyroxine and TRAb, thyroid ultrasound, and orbital computed tomography.

The sample taken for sequencing was blood. The genes are TRBV6-1 and TRBJ2-7; no clear D. This clonotype was obtained from a woman aged 25 to 39 with Graves' ophthalmopathy. CDR3 coding DNA: TGTGCCAGCACCGAGAGAGCCGAGCAGTACTTC. It specifies CASTERAEQYF.